This T cell receptor (beta chain) was captured by sequencing in a study of blood T cell repertoires in COVID-19. CDR1 and CDR2 (germline): SGHRS, YFSETQ. The V gene end was trimmed by 7 bases and the J gene end by 4 bases; junction bases not matched to a gene: 12. The CDR3 extends over 15 amino acids. Measured with immunoSEQ multiplex PCR; TCRdb has only the in-frame clones, and not every one. This table holds approximately 70,000 clones, roughly 90% found once. The sequence derives from an older woman with active COVID-19. Sequenced sample: peripheral blood. The chain links TRBV5-1 to TRBJ2-3; TRBD2 aligns across 7 bases. The CDR3 here is CASRTRGDRSDTQYF. The CDR3, as DNA: TGCGCCAGCCGCACTCGGGGGGACCGGTCAGATACGCAGTATTTT.